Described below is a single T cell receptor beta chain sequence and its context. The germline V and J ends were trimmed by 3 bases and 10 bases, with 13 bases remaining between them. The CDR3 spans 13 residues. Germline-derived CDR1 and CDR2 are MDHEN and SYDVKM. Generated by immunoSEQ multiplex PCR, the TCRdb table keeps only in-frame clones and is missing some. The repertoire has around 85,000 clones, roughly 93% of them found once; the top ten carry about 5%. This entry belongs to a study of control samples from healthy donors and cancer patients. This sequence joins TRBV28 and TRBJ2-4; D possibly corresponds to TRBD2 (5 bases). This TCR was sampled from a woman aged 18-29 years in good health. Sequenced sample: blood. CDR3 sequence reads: CASSFPGGWIQYF. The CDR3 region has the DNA TGTGCCAGCAGTTTTCCCGGAGGCTGGATTCAGTACTTC.